The entry that follows covers one T cell receptor beta chain sequence. The data are from a study of T cell responses to AZD1222 COVID-19 vaccine. Only in-frame clones appear in the TCRdb table, and some are missing; sequencing was by immunoSEQ multiplex PCR. The sample holds about 150,000 clones, about 90% seen once. The CDR3 is made up of 13 amino acids. Per the germline V gene, CDR1 is SGHTA and CDR2 is FQGTGA. V shed 2 bases and J shed 6 bases, with 8 bases lying between them. This sample comprised peripheral blood, obtained 28 days after the second dose of the MenACWY control vaccine. This receptor was taken from an adult who received the MenACWY meningococcal vaccine as a control. The rearrangement links TRBV7-3 to TRBJ1-5, with D hard to call. The CDR3 protein is CASSLSVGQPQHF. In nucleotides, the CDR3 is TGTGCCAGCAGCTTATCCGTCGGTCAGCCCCAGCATTTT.